The 9 T cell receptor beta chains presented below share a single source sample, sequenced in a study of graft-versus-host responses after intestinal transplantation. The assay was immunoSEQ multiplex PCR, and TCRdb's table has in-frame clones only and misses some. Here the sample spans about 36,000 clones, approximately 95% being singletons. Antigens of these TCRs are unknown. The sample was unstimulated CD4+ T cells sorted from spleen or lymph node cells, taken before transplant. These receptors originate from a human donor who was the organ donor for an intestinal transplant.

This rearrangement joins TRBV5-1 to TRBJ2-7; TRBD2 agrees at 10 bases. Germline trimming cut 0 bases from V and 0 bases from J; bases unmatched to any gene: 0. This CDR3 has 15 amino acids. CDR1 and CDR2 from the germline V gene are SGHRS and YFSETQ. CDR3 sequence: CASSLVAGGSYEQYF. The CDR3 DNA is TGCGCCAGCAGCTTGGTAGCGGGGGGCTCCTACGAGCAGTACTTC.

The chain combines TRBV6-5 with TRBJ1-1; 8 nucleotides align to TRBD1. CDR1 is MNHEY, CDR2 SVGAGI, per germline. Trimming removed 0 bases from V and 6 bases from J; junction bases left unmatched: 6. The CDR3 covers 15 residues. DNA for the CDR3: TGTGCCAGCAGTTACTCGCTCGCAGGGGGCCCTGAAGCTTTCTTT. Protein: CASSYSLAGGPEAFF.

The rearrangement joins TRBV5-4 to TRBJ2-7; the match to TRBD1 covers 10 bases. This CDR3 is built from 17 residues. With V trimmed by 3 bases and J by 0 bases, 9 bases remained unmatched. Germline CDR1 SGHNT, CDR2 YYREEE (reference sequence). This CDR3 is CASSYGTRDRGSYEQYF. The CDR3 coding sequence is TGTGCCAGCAGCTACGGGACCCGGGACAGGGGCTCCTACGAGCAGTACTTC.

The chain employs TRBV30 and TRBJ1-4; the match to TRBD1 covers 7 bases. The CDR3 has 15 residues. Germline assignment: CDR1 GTSNPN and CDR2 SVGIG (reference sequence). V shed 4 bases, J shed 0 bases, and the junction held 5 bases outside the gene matches. CDR3 residues: CAWITTGATNEKLFF. The CDR3 nucleotides are TGTGCCTGGATTACCACAGGGGCAACTAATGAAAAACTGTTTTTT.

The chain recombines TRBV27 with TRBJ1-2; D unresolved. Germline lookup yields CDR1 MNHEY and CDR2 SMNVEV (reference sequence). The ends were cut back, 4 bases at V and 0 bases at J, with 0 bases in the middle. CDR3 size: 11 residues. This CDR3 reads CASSSNYGYTF. In DNA form, the CDR3 reads TGTGCCAGCAGTTCTAACTATGGCTACACCTTC.

This rearrangement joins TRBV15 to TRBJ1-2; no clear D. Between the trimmed V and J ends, which lost 1 base and 4 bases, there was a span of 13 bases. CDR3 length: 15 amino acids. The germline V gene encodes CDR1 LNHNV and CDR2 YYDKDF (reference sequence). CDR3 residues: CATSRAGGFSYGYTF. The CDR3 DNA reads as TGTGCCACCAGCAGAGCGGGAGGGTTCTCCTATGGCTACACCTTC.

Remarks on this clone: Other DNA variants within this sample encode the same CDR3. The chain couples TRBV18 to TRBJ1-2; D unresolved. The CDR3 runs to 13 residues. V dropped 3 bases and J dropped 2 bases, with 7 bases sitting between them. The germline V gene encodes CDR1 KGHSH and CDR2 LQKENI. The CDR3 spells CASSPSGNYGYTF. CDR3 in DNA: TGTGCCAGCTCACCGAGTGGGAACTATGGCTACACCTTC.

CDR3 residues: CATAYGRLTDTQYF. The DNA for the CDR3 is TGCGCCACCGCCTACGGACGGCTCACAGATACGCAGTATTTT. The chain combines TRBV5-1 with TRBJ2-3; D unclear. Between the trimmed V and J ends, which lost 9 bases and 2 bases, there was a span of 16 bases. Germline CDR1 reads SGHRS; CDR2 reads YFSETQ. The CDR3 has 14 residues.

This clone was picked up a small number of times. The rearrangement joins TRBV19 to TRBJ1-3, with 7 bases that match TRBD1. The CDR3 covers 15 residues. Unmatched junction bases numbered 4, after V lost 3 bases and J lost 2 bases. In germline, CDR1 is LNHDA, CDR2 SQIVND (reference sequence). In DNA, the CDR3 is TGTGCCAGTAGTATTGGAGGGGGCACTGGAAACACCATATATTTT. Its translation is CASSIGGGTGNTIYF.